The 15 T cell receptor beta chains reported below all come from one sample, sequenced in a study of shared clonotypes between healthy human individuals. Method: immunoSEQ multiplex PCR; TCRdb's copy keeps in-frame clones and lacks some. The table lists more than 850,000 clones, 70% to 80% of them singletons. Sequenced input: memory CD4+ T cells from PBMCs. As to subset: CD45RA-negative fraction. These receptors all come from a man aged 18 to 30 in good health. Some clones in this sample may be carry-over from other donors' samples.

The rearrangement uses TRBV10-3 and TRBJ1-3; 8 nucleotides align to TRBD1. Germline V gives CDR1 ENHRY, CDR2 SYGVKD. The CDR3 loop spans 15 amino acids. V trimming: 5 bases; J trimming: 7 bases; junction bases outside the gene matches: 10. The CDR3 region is CAISPGQALGNTIYF. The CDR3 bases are TGTGCCATCAGTCCGGGACAGGCACTTGGGAACACCATATATTTT.

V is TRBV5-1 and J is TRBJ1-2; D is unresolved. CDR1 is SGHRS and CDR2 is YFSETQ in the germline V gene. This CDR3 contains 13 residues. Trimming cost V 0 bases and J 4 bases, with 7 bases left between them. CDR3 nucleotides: TGCGCCAGCAGCTTGGGTTACTCCTATGGCTACACCTTC. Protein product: CASSLGYSYGYTF.

CDR3 sequence reads: CASSPGTGGVRETQYF. The CDR3 nucleotides are TGTGCCAGCAGTCCCGGGACAGGGGGCGTGAGGGAGACCCAGTACTTC. The chain couples TRBV28 to TRBJ2-5; TRBD1 aligns across 12 bases. Germline assignment: CDR1 MDHEN and CDR2 SYDVKM. After removal of 5 bases from V and 5 bases from J, the junction contained 9 bases not matched to a gene. The CDR3 is 16 residues long.

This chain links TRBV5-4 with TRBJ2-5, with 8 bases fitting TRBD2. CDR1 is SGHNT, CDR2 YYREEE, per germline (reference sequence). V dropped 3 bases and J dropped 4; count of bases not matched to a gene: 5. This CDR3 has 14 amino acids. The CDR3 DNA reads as TGTGCCAGCAGCTCAGGCGGGAGGTTAGAGACCCAGTACTTC. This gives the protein CASSSGGRLETQYF.

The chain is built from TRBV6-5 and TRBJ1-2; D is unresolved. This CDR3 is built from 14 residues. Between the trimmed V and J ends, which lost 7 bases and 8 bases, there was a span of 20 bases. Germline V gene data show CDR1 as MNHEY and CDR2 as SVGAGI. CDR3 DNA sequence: TGTGCCAGCACCATGTCCCTCCAGCTGGGGGGCTACACCTTC. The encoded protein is CASTMSLQLGGYTF.

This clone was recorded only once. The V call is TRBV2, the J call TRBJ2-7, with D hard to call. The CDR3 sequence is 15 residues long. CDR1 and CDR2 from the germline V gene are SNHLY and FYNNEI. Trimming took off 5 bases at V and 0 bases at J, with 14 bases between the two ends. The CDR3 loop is CASSRSTTSSYEQYF. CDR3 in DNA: TGTGCCAGCAGTCGTTCCACTACAAGCTCCTACGAGCAGTACTTC.

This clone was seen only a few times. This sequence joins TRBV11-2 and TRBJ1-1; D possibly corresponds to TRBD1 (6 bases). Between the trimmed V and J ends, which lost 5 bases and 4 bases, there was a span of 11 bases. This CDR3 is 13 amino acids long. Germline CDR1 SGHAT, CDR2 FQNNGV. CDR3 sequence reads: CASSVTGSTEAFF. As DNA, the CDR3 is TGTGCCAGCAGCGTCACAGGGAGCACTGAAGCTTTCTTT.

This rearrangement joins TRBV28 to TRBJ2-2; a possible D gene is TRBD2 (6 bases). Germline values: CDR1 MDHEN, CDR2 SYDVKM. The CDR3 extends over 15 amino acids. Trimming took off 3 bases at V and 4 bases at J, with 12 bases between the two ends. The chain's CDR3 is CASSFWQGGTGELFF. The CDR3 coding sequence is TGTGCCAGCAGTTTTTGGCAGGGAGGCACCGGGGAGCTGTTTTTT.

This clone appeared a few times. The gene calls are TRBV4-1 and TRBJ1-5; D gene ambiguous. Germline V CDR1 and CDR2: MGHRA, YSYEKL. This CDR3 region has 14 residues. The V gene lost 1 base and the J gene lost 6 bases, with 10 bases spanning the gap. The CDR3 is CASSQGDGSQPQHF. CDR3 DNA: TGCGCCAGCAGCCAAGGGGATGGGAGTCAGCCCCAGCATTTT.

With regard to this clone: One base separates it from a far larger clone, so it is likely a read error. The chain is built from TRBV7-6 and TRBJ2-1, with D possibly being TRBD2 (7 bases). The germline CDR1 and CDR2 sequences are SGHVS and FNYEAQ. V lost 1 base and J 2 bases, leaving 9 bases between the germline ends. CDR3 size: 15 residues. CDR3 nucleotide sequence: TGTGCCAGCAGCTTAGGCGGGGGCGCCTACAATGAGCAGTTCTTC. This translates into CASSLGGGAYNEQFF.

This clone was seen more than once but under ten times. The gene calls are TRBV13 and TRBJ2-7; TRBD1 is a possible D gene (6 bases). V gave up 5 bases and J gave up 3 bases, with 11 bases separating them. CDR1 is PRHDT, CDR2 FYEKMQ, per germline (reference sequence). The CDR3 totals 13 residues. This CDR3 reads CASSRQEFYEQYF. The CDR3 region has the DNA TGTGCCAGCAGCAGACAGGAGTTCTACGAGCAGTACTTC.

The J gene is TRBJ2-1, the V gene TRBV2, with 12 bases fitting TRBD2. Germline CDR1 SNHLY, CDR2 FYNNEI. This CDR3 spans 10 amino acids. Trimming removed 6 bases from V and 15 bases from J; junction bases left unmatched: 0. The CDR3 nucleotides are TGTGCCAGCAGGGGACTAGCGGGGTTCTTC. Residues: CASRGLAGFF.

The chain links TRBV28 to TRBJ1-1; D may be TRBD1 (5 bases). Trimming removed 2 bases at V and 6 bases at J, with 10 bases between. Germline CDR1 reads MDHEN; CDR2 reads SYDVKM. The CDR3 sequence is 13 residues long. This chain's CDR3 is CASSLIQEAEAFF. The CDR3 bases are TGTGCCAGCAGTTTAATACAGGAGGCTGAAGCTTTCTTT. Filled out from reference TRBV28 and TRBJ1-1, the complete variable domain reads DVKVTQSSRYLVKRTGEKVFLECVQDMDHENMFWYRQDPGLGLRLIYFSYDVKMKEKGDIPEGYSVSREKKERFSLILESASTNQTSMYLCASSLIQEAEAFFGQGTRLTVV.

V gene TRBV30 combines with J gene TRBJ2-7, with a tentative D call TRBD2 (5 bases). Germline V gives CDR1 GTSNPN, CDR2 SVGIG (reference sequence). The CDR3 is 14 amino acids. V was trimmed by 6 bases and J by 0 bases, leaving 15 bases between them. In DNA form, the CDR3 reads TGTGCCTGCGGAGTACCCGGGGACTCCTACGAGCAGTACTTC. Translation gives CACGVPGDSYEQYF.

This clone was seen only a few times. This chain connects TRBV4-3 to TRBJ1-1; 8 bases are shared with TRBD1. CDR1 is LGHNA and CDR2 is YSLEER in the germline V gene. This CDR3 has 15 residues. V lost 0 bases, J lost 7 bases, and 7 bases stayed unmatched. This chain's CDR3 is CASSQERKGTGEAFF. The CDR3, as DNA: TGCGCCAGCAGCCAAGAGAGAAAGGGGACAGGTGAAGCTTTCTTT.